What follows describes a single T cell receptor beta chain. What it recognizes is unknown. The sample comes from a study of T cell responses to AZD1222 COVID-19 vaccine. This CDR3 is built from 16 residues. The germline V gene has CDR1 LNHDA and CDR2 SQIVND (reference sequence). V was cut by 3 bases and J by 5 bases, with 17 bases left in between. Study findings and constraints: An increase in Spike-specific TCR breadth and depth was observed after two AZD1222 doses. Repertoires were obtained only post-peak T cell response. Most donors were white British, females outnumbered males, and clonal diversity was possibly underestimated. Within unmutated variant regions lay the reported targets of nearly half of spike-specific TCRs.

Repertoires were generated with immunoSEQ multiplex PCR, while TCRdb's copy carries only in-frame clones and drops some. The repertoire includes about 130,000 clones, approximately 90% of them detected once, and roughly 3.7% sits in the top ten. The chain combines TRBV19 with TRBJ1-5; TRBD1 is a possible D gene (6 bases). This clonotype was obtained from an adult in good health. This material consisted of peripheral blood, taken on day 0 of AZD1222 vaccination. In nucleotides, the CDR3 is TGTGCCAGTAGTATCCCCCGGACAGCTCGATATCAGCCCCAGCATTTT. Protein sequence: CASSIPRTARYQPQHF.